The present T cell receptor beta chain was sequenced within a study of T-cell reconstitution after alpha-beta-depleted transplantation in children. Study findings and constraints: Once a year had passed after transplant, T-cell counts and diversity came mostly from newly produced T cells.

Germline assignment: CDR1 SGHRS and CDR2 YFSETQ. V trimming: 2 bases; J trimming: 4 bases; junction bases outside the gene matches: 9. The CDR3 is made up of 16 amino acids. A library of TCRbeta sequences, prepared with unique molecular identifiers, was generated. TCRdb passed the PCR reads through MiXCR, listing each CDR3 protein once. Of fewer than 550,000 distinct CDR3 sequences in the sample, under 12% were seen once. This clonotype was observed at least ten times. Antigen: not known. The specimen was PBMCs, collected before TCRalphabeta/CD19-depleted stem cell transplant. This TCR was sampled from a child aged 2 to 10 with inherited bone marrow failure, due to receive a stem cell transplant. The chain is built from TRBV5-1 and TRBJ2-3, with 8 nucleotides matching TRBD2. The DNA of the CDR3 is TGCGCCAGCAGCTTAACCCCCGGGACTAGGGCAGATACGCAGTATTTT. Amino acid sequence: CASSLTPGTRADTQYF.